Listed below are T cell receptor beta chains from one sample, sequenced in a study of regulatory T cells in long-lasting Graves disease. TCRdb analysed the multiplex PCR reads with MiXCR anew, one entry per CDR3 protein. There are 450,000 to 500,000 distinct CDR3 sequences in the sample; around 15% occur only once, and 12% lies in the top ten. These data were likewise used in another study, on T cells in Graves' hyperthyroidism and ophthalmopathy.

This sample comprised peripheral blood mononuclear cells (PBMCs), obtained at new diagnosis, from a patient treated with antithyroid drugs. The receptors were sampled from a man aged 35 to 55 with Graves disease. CDR3s include the opening cysteine and the closing phenylalanine or tryptophan. The order of the fields is D gene, clone size, J gene, V gene, CDR3 length, CDR3 protein, CDR3 DNA. D genes are given only for firm matches. Clone size is shown for a subset of rows, as once, few, many or a class of expanded clone.

d_call: TRBD2
clone_size: NA
j_call: TRBJ2-1
v_call: TRBV9
cdr3_length: 16
cdr3_aa: CASSVSLRAGDNEQFF
cdr3_nt: TGTGCCAGCAGCGTGTCCCTGCGGGCGGGGGACAATGAGCAGTTCTTC

d_call: TRBD2
clone_size: many
j_call: TRBJ2-1
v_call: TRBV2
cdr3_length: 17
cdr3_aa: CASSGGRGGRILNEQFF
cdr3_nt: TGTGCCAGCAGTGGAGGGAGAGGCGGGAGAATTTTGAATGAGCAGTTCTTC

d_call: NA
clone_size: NA
j_call: TRBJ2-2
v_call: TRBV29-1
cdr3_length: 14
cdr3_aa: CSVVNTENTGELFF
cdr3_nt: TGCAGCGTTGTAAATACGGAGAACACCGGGGAGCTGTTTTTT

d_call: NA
clone_size: many
j_call: TRBJ1-6
v_call: TRBV2
cdr3_length: 14
cdr3_aa: CASSEIRSDSPLHF
cdr3_nt: TGTGCCAGCAGTGAGATCCGGTCGGATTCACCCCTCCACTTT

d_call: TRBD2
clone_size: many
j_call: TRBJ2-1
v_call: TRBV11-2
cdr3_length: 15
cdr3_aa: CASSPSGRTRNEQFF
cdr3_nt: TGTGCCAGCAGCCCTAGCGGGAGAACCCGCAATGAGCAGTTCTTC

d_call: NA
clone_size: many
j_call: TRBJ2-5
v_call: TRBV7-9
cdr3_length: 17
cdr3_aa: CASAPLSGGGGKETQYF
cdr3_nt: TGTGCCAGCGCACCCCTCAGCGGAGGGGGGGGAAAAGAGACCCAGTACTTC

d_call: NA
clone_size: many
j_call: TRBJ2-7
v_call: TRBV28
cdr3_length: 14
cdr3_aa: CASRRQGGINEQYF
cdr3_nt: TGTGCCAGCAGGAGACAGGGAGGGATCAACGAGCAGTACTTC

d_call: NA
clone_size: few
j_call: TRBJ2-2
v_call: TRBV2
cdr3_length: 10
cdr3_aa: CASEAGELFF
cdr3_nt: TGTGCCAGCGAAGCCGGGGAGCTGTTTTTT

d_call: NA
clone_size: few
j_call: TRBJ2-2
v_call: TRBV10-3
cdr3_length: 12
cdr3_aa: CAIDPGAGELFF
cdr3_nt: TGTGCCATCGACCCGGGGGCCGGGGAGCTGTTTTTT

d_call: TRBD1
clone_size: NA
j_call: TRBJ2-7
v_call: TRBV7-2
cdr3_length: 15
cdr3_aa: CASSRTGALSYEQYF
cdr3_nt: TGTGCCAGCAGCCGGACAGGGGCCCTCTCCTACGAGCAGTACTTC

d_call: TRBD1
clone_size: few
j_call: TRBJ1-1
v_call: TRBV20-1
cdr3_length: 15
cdr3_aa: CSARDPGQGNTEAFF
cdr3_nt: TGCAGTGCTAGAGATCCGGGACAGGGGAACACTGAAGCTTTCTTT

d_call: NA
clone_size: few
j_call: TRBJ2-1
v_call: TRBV7-2
cdr3_length: 15
cdr3_aa: CASSIRQANYNEQFF
cdr3_nt: TGTGCCAGCAGCATACGACAGGCCAACTACAATGAGCAGTTCTTC

d_call: TRBD1
clone_size: many
j_call: TRBJ1-2
v_call: TRBV2
cdr3_length: 14
cdr3_aa: CASRETTGAYGYTF
cdr3_nt: TGTGCCAGCAGGGAAACGACAGGGGCCTATGGCTACACCTTC

d_call: TRBD2
clone_size: NA
j_call: TRBJ2-7
v_call: TRBV14
cdr3_length: 15
cdr3_aa: CASSPFSGGPYEQYF
cdr3_nt: TGTGCCAGCAGCCCGTTTAGCGGGGGACCCTACGAGCAGTACTTC

d_call: TRBD2
clone_size: NA
j_call: TRBJ2-7
v_call: TRBV10-3
cdr3_length: 15
cdr3_aa: CAISALAGESYEQYF
cdr3_nt: TGTGCCATCAGTGCTCTAGCGGGAGAGTCGTACGAGCAGTACTTC

d_call: TRBD1
clone_size: NA
j_call: TRBJ2-2
v_call: TRBV3-1
cdr3_length: 13
cdr3_aa: CASSRQGAGELFF
cdr3_nt: TGTGCCAGCAGCAGACAGGGTGCCGGGGAGCTGTTTTTT

d_call: TRBD2
clone_size: few
j_call: TRBJ2-1
v_call: TRBV27
cdr3_length: 15
cdr3_aa: CASSFRAGGWDEQFF
cdr3_nt: TGTGCCAGCAGTTTTAGAGCGGGAGGGTGGGATGAGCAGTTCTTC

d_call: NA
clone_size: many
j_call: TRBJ2-1
v_call: TRBV7-8
cdr3_length: 14
cdr3_aa: CASSFLRDSSEQFF
cdr3_nt: TGTGCCAGCAGCTTCCTCAGGGATTCGAGTGAGCAGTTCTTC

d_call: TRBD2
clone_size: many
j_call: TRBJ2-7
v_call: TRBV5-1
cdr3_length: 15
cdr3_aa: CASSLISGRAYEQYF
cdr3_nt: TGCGCCAGCAGCTTGATAAGCGGGAGGGCCTACGAGCAGTACTTC

d_call: NA
clone_size: NA
j_call: TRBJ2-3
v_call: TRBV19
cdr3_length: 14
cdr3_aa: CASSLGLYTDTQYF
cdr3_nt: TGTGCCAGTAGCCTTGGACTTTACACAGATACGCAGTATTTT

d_call: TRBD2
clone_size: NA
j_call: TRBJ2-7
v_call: TRBV6-1
cdr3_length: 14
cdr3_aa: CASSKTSGSGSQYF
cdr3_nt: TGTGCCAGCAGTAAGACTAGCGGGAGTGGGTCGCAGTACTTC

d_call: TRBD2
clone_size: NA
j_call: TRBJ2-7
v_call: TRBV10-3
cdr3_length: 14
cdr3_aa: CAISTSGRRYEQYF
cdr3_nt: TGTGCCATCAGTACTAGCGGGAGACGGTACGAGCAGTACTTC

d_call: TRBD2
clone_size: many
j_call: TRBJ2-5
v_call: TRBV2
cdr3_length: 16
cdr3_aa: CASSGTSGSGGETQYF
cdr3_nt: TGTGCCAGCAGTGGGACTAGCGGGAGTGGCGGGGAGACCCAGTACTTC

d_call: TRBD2
clone_size: many
j_call: TRBJ2-5
v_call: TRBV29-1
cdr3_length: 14
cdr3_aa: CSVGTSGSGETQYF
cdr3_nt: TGCAGCGTTGGGACTAGCGGGAGTGGGGAGACCCAGTACTTC

d_call: NA
clone_size: NA
j_call: TRBJ2-7
v_call: TRBV25-1
cdr3_length: 14
cdr3_aa: CASSEAEGIGEQYF
cdr3_nt: TGTGCCAGCAGTGAGGCGGAAGGTATCGGCGAGCAGTACTTC

d_call: NA
clone_size: NA
j_call: TRBJ1-5
v_call: TRBV3-1
cdr3_length: 15
cdr3_aa: CASSRRGESNQPQHF
cdr3_nt: TGTGCCAGCAGCCGGCGGGGGGAGAGCAATCAGCCCCAGCATTTT

d_call: NA
clone_size: few
j_call: TRBJ2-2
v_call: TRBV18
cdr3_length: 16
cdr3_aa: CASSPLRLDNTGELFF
cdr3_nt: TGTGCCAGCTCACCGTTGAGACTGGATAACACCGGGGAGCTGTTTTTT

d_call: TRBD1
clone_size: many
j_call: TRBJ2-2
v_call: TRBV30
cdr3_length: 12
cdr3_aa: CAYTTGAGELFF
cdr3_nt: TGTGCCTACACTACAGGGGCCGGGGAGCTGTTTTTT

d_call: NA
clone_size: NA
j_call: TRBJ1-5
v_call: TRBV5-6
cdr3_length: 15
cdr3_aa: CASSLLGGEGQPQHF
cdr3_nt: TGTGCCAGCAGCTTGTTGGGCGGGGAAGGTCAGCCCCAGCATTTT

d_call: NA
clone_size: many
j_call: TRBJ1-1
v_call: TRBV28
cdr3_length: 14
cdr3_aa: CASSFTFTGSEAFF
cdr3_nt: TGTGCCAGCAGTTTTACCTTTACGGGGAGTGAAGCTTTCTTT

d_call: NA
clone_size: NA
j_call: TRBJ2-7
v_call: TRBV6-2/TRBV6-3
cdr3_length: 14
cdr3_aa: CASSRSMNNYEQYF
cdr3_nt: TGTGCCAGCAGTCGATCAATGAACAACTACGAGCAGTACTTC

d_call: NA
clone_size: many
j_call: TRBJ2-1
v_call: TRBV28
cdr3_length: 12
cdr3_aa: CASTPSAGMTFF
cdr3_nt: TGTGCCAGCACCCCGTCGGCGGGGATGACGTTCTTC

d_call: TRBD2
clone_size: few
j_call: TRBJ2-1
v_call: TRBV27
cdr3_length: 13
cdr3_aa: CASSLTSGNEQFF
cdr3_nt: TGTGCCAGCAGTTTAACTAGCGGAAATGAGCAGTTCTTC

d_call: NA
clone_size: few
j_call: TRBJ2-3
v_call: TRBV10-3
cdr3_length: 14
cdr3_aa: CAIKAGAEGDTQYF
cdr3_nt: TGTGCCATCAAGGCGGGCGCGGAGGGGGATACGCAGTATTTT

d_call: NA
clone_size: many
j_call: TRBJ2-4
v_call: TRBV12-3/TRBV12-4
cdr3_length: 13
cdr3_aa: CASSLFRKNIQYF
cdr3_nt: TGTGCCAGCAGTTTATTTCGCAAAAACATTCAGTACTTC

d_call: NA
clone_size: many
j_call: TRBJ1-1
v_call: TRBV12-3/TRBV12-4
cdr3_length: 14
cdr3_aa: CASSSRGGRAEAFF
cdr3_nt: TGTGCCAGCAGTTCCAGGGGAGGTAGGGCTGAAGCTTTCTTT

d_call: TRBD2
clone_size: few
j_call: TRBJ2-5
v_call: TRBV27
cdr3_length: 18
cdr3_aa: CASSASRTSGFLQETQYF
cdr3_nt: TGTGCCAGCAGTGCTTCGCGGACTAGCGGGTTTCTCCAAGAGACCCAGTACTTC

d_call: TRBD2
clone_size: many
j_call: TRBJ2-7
v_call: TRBV28
cdr3_length: 16
cdr3_aa: CASSPETSGSLYEQYF
cdr3_nt: TGTGCCAGCAGCCCGGAAACTAGCGGGTCGCTCTACGAGCAGTACTTC

d_call: NA
clone_size: NA
j_call: TRBJ1-4
v_call: TRBV20-1
cdr3_length: 15
cdr3_aa: CSARDRKRSNEKLFF
cdr3_nt: TGCAGTGCTAGAGATCGGAAGAGATCTAATGAAAAACTGTTTTTT

d_call: NA
clone_size: NA
j_call: TRBJ2-1
v_call: TRBV10-3
cdr3_length: 12
cdr3_aa: CAISVRGDEQFF
cdr3_nt: TGTGCCATCAGTGTGCGGGGAGATGAGCAGTTCTTC

d_call: NA
clone_size: many
j_call: TRBJ2-2
v_call: TRBV20-1
cdr3_length: 15
cdr3_aa: CSARDSNRNTGELFF
cdr3_nt: TGCAGTGCTAGAGATTCGAACAGGAACACCGGGGAGCTGTTTTTT

d_call: NA
clone_size: NA
j_call: TRBJ2-3
v_call: TRBV5-1
cdr3_length: 14
cdr3_aa: CASSSGVSPDTQYF
cdr3_nt: TGCGCCAGCAGCTCGGGAGTCTCGCCAGATACGCAGTATTTT

d_call: NA
clone_size: many
j_call: TRBJ1-2
v_call: TRBV30
cdr3_length: 12
cdr3_aa: CAWSVSGVGYTF
cdr3_nt: TGTGCCTGGAGTGTATCAGGGGTTGGCTACACCTTC

d_call: TRBD1
clone_size: NA
j_call: TRBJ2-4
v_call: TRBV28
cdr3_length: 14
cdr3_aa: CASSSTGPENIQYF
cdr3_nt: TGTGCCAGCAGTTCGACAGGGCCCGAAAACATTCAGTACTTC

d_call: TRBD2
clone_size: once
j_call: TRBJ2-1
v_call: TRBV20-1
cdr3_length: 17
cdr3_aa: CSARDSGLAGGVNEQFF
cdr3_nt: TGCAGTGCTAGAGATTCGGGACTAGCGGGGGGGGTCAATGAGCAGTTCTTC

d_call: NA
clone_size: many
j_call: TRBJ1-3
v_call: TRBV3-1
cdr3_length: 14
cdr3_aa: CASSQLGVGNTIYF
cdr3_nt: TGTGCCAGCAGCCAACTGGGTGTAGGAAACACCATATATTTT